This TCR beta chain was observed in a study of PD-L1 blockade in urothelial cancer. Background on the study: Blood was analyzed 3 weeks (second dose) and 6 weeks after treatment start. The study's findings and limits: Tumor-associated TCR clones expanded more in blood at 3 weeks in patients with durable benefit.

As for time point: pretreatment peripheral blood. The cohort comprised individuals with locally advanced or metastatic urothelial carcinoma. The CDR3 runs to 18 residues. Unmatched junction bases numbered 16, after V lost 3 bases and J lost 1 base. Germline CDR1 and CDR2: SGDLS and YYNGEE. Clones were sequenced by immunoSEQ multiplex PCR, and TCRdb holds only the in-frame ones, with some missing. The sample comprises 43,000 or so clones, more than 75% of which are singletons, and under 20% rests with the top ten. This clone showed up just a few times. Antigen specificity is unknown. The TCR sequence derives from a man in his sixties with urothelial cancer. V gene TRBV9 combines with J gene TRBJ2-7; 7 bases are a match to TRBD1. The material sequenced was PBMCs, taken around atezolizumab (anti-PD-L1) treatment. This chain's CDR3 is CASSAQGVAGRPSYEQYF. The CDR3 DNA sequence: TGTGCCAGCAGCGCCCAGGGGGTAGCAGGACGCCCATCCTACGAGCAGTACTTC.